Reported below is one TCR beta chain. Its antigen is not known. Investigators reverse transcribed all isolated RNA, so they sequenced expressed TCRB transcripts. Libraries were prepared by immunoSEQ multiplex PCR; TCRdb keeps only in-frame clonotypes and omits some of them. The repertoire includes 970,000 or so clones, 17% of them detected once, and 0.023% sits in the top ten. The entry originates in a study of beta chain features in type 1 diabetes. The CDR3 spans 12 residues. The germline CDR1 and CDR2 sequences are WNHNN and SYGVQD (reference sequence). V was clipped by 3 bases and J by 8 bases, with 9 bases between them. Study outcomes and limitations: Reads derived from cDNA could over-represent cells showing high TCR expression. Junctions at VDJ sites from type 1 diabetes patients had fewer insertions and more deletions.

The TCR was taken from a woman aged 18-29 years in good health. The V call is TRBV10-1, the J call TRBJ2-3; the D is unclear. The sequenced material came from naive CD4+ T cells from blood. CDR3 residues: CASSEEWGTQYF. CDR3 DNA sequence: TGCGCCAGCAGTGAAGAGTGGGGTACGCAGTATTTT.